These T cell receptor beta chains were read from a single sample in a study of beta chain features in type 1 diabetes. Only in-frame clones appear in the TCRdb table, and some are missing; sequencing was by immunoSEQ multiplex PCR. The table includes 350,000 or so clones, around 20% detected once. Sequenced sample: naive CD4+ T cells from blood. These receptors all stem from a woman under 30 in good health. Each CDR3 is given without its conserved first and last residue. Fields, in order: V gene, CDR3 length, J gene, CDR3 protein.

TRBV2,12,TRBJ2-5,ASSPWRGGETQY
TRBV6-6,11,TRBJ1-2,ASSPTGDYGYT
TRBV11-2,13,TRBJ2-5,ASSLIQGSQETQY
TRBV7-8,14,TRBJ1-2,ASSSPGQGAVVGYT
TRBV5-4,13,TRBJ2-7,ATQDRPSSSYEQY
TRBV30,12,TRBJ1-1,AWSVTRGLTEAF
TRBV18,14,TRBJ1-1,ASSPPRGTGSTEAF
TRBV18,13,TRBJ1-4,ASSRDRQDHEKLF
TRBV7-2,12,TRBJ2-3,ASRAGGEIDTQY
TRBV25-1,13,TRBJ2-1,ASSEPGPEGDEQF
TRBV5-4,12,TRBJ1-2,VTGSSRGDYGYT
TRBV4-3,13,TRBJ2-5,ASSQDRGAGETQY
TRBV29-1,12,TRBJ1-2,SVEVGGGNYGYT
TRBV29-1,11,TRBJ2-5,SVGLVSQETQY
TRBV2,11,TRBJ1-1,ASSETPRGEAF
TRBV18,9,TRBJ2-7,ASSPGAEQY
TRBV18,11,TRBJ2-5,ASSPQAEETQY
TRBV30,13,TRBJ2-5,AWSDPGGGQETQY
TRBV7-2,15,TRBJ1-2,ASSPRRGTVISLGYT
TRBV4-1,13,TRBJ2-7,ASSRVRDTFHEQY
TRBV18,14,TRBJ2-3,GSSPLAGGYADTQY
TRBV11-3,15,TRBJ2-1,ASSLRRAGYKYGEQF
TRBV5-1,12,TRBJ1-1,ASSLGDGGTEAF
TRBV7-2,10,TRBJ2-3,AAGGLTDTQY
TRBV9,13,TRBJ1-4,ASSVAAGGDGKLF
TRBV30,13,TRBJ2-6,AWSTDRVGANVLT
TRBV19,14,TRBJ2-7,ASSIPHRDGPYEQY
TRBV4-1,14,TRBJ2-7,ASSQVTAGVSYEQY
TRBV9,13,TRBJ1-4,ASSRTEATNEKLF
TRBV18,13,TRBJ2-3,ASSPLGLAADTQY
TRBV5-6,11,TRBJ1-1,ASSLGRVTEAF
TRBV18,13,TRBJ2-4,ASSLAGDGENIQY
TRBV30,11,TRBJ1-4,AWQGQPNEKLF
TRBV7-9,14,TRBJ2-3,ASSFGTSGKTDTQY
TRBV5-6,12,TRBJ2-3,ASSSTRNADTQY
TRBV30,13,TRBJ2-2,AWDRGDRNTGELF
TRBV2,15,TRBJ2-3,ASTEVAGRRRADTQY
TRBV29-1,11,TRBJ1-1,SVKDRGGTEAF
TRBV5-6,11,TRBJ2-7,ASKPASAYEQY
TRBV7-8,14,TRBJ2-1,ASSSRTGKSINEQF
TRBV30,12,TRBJ2-5,AWSLTGGRETQY
TRBV6-5,12,TRBJ1-1,ASTISRASTEAF
TRBV5-1,12,TRBJ2-2,ASSFGINTGELF
TRBV7-2,13,TRBJ2-7,ASSLAPGRGGEQY
TRBV14,11,TRBJ2-3,ASRDAGVDTQY
TRBV4-1,11,TRBJ2-7,ASSQGPIYEQY